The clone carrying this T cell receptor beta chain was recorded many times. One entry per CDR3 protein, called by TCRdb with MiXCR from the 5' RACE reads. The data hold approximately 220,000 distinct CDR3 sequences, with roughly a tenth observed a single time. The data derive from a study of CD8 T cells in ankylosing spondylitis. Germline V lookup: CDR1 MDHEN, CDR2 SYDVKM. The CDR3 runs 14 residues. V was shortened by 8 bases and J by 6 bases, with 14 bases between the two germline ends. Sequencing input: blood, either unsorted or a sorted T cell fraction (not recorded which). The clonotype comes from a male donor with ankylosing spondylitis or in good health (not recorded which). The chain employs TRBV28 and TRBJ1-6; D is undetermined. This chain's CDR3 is CASLRTPGNSPLHF. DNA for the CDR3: TGTGCCAGCCTTCGAACACCCGGTAATTCACCCCTCCACTTT.